Listed here are 22 T cell receptor beta chains from one sample, sequenced in a study of T cell responses to AZD1222 COVID-19 vaccine. Here immunoSEQ multiplex PCR was the method, and the copy in TCRdb shows in-frame clones only, minus some. The sample shows around 180,000 clones, just over 85% of them seen only once. Sample: peripheral blood, taken on day 0 of AZD1222 vaccination. The origin of the receptors is an adult in good health.

The chain has TRBV7-8 and TRBJ1-5; D may be TRBD1 (5 bases). CDR1 SGHVS and CDR2 FQNEAQ come from the germline V gene. CDR3 length: 13 residues. Deletions cut 4 bases from V and 4 bases from J, with 8 bases between. CDR3 amino acids: CASSSQANQPQHF. In DNA form, the CDR3 reads TGTGCCAGCAGCTCACAGGCAAATCAGCCCCAGCATTTT.

On this clone itself: The sample has other DNA sequences that encode this CDR3 too. This sequence joins TRBV7-2 and TRBJ1-2, with no clear D. Per germline, CDR1 SGHTA and CDR2 FQGNSA. Trimming took off 3 bases at V and 1 base at J, with 6 bases between the two ends. The CDR3 runs 13 residues. The CDR3 DNA reads TGTGCCAGCAGCTTGGGCGGTAACTATGGCTACACCTTC. It yields the protein CASSLGGNYGYTF.

The genes are TRBV6-2 or TRBV6-3 and TRBJ2-6; D is possibly TRBD2 (6 bases). Trimming left V 2 bases short and J 0 bases short, with 8 bases between. Germline CDR1 is MNHEY and CDR2 is SVGEGT. The CDR3 has 16 amino acids. CDR3 loop: CASSYRGGSGANVLTF. The CDR3 bases are TGTGCCAGCAGTTACCGGGGAGGCTCTGGGGCCAACGTCCTGACTTTC.

CDR3 nucleotide sequence: TGCAGCGTTGTGACAGGGGATCAGCCCCAGCATTTT. Amino acids: CSVVTGDQPQHF. The rearrangement links TRBV29-1 to TRBJ1-5; 8 bases align to TRBD1. The germline V gene encodes CDR1 SQVTM and CDR2 ANQGSEA. This CDR3 contains 12 residues. The V and J ends lost 4 bases and 5 bases, in that order; junction bases with no gene match: 1.

This sequence joins TRBV10-3 and TRBJ2-7; perhaps TRBD2 as D (6 bases). V shed 10 bases and J shed 0 bases, with 16 bases lying between them. Germline loops: CDR1 ENHRY, CDR2 SYGVKD. The CDR3 extends over 14 amino acids. The CDR3 region is CATRGGVSSYEQYF. The CDR3 nucleotides read TGTGCCACCCGGGGCGGGGTAAGCTCCTACGAGCAGTACTTC.

This clone was detected once. The chain carries TRBV15 and TRBJ1-4; no firm D call. The V end lost 5 bases, the J end lost 4 bases, and 8 bases lay between the germline ends. This CDR3 contains 13 residues. Germline CDR1 LNHNV, CDR2 YYDKDF (reference sequence). The CDR3 nucleotides read TGTGCCACCAGCCGGACTCATAATGAAAAACTGTTTTTT. Protein: CATSRTHNEKLFF.

The V gene is TRBV3-1 (or the pseudogene TRBV3-2), the J gene TRBJ1-5; 9 positions match TRBD1. V trimming: 1 base; J trimming: 1 base; junction bases outside the gene matches: 2. Germline CDR1 LGHDT, CDR2 YNNKEL (reference sequence). The CDR3 covers 16 residues. The CDR3 loop is CASSQGGTGSNQPQHF. Here the CDR3 DNA reads TGTGCCAGCAGCCAAGGTGGGACAGGGAGCAATCAGCCCCAGCATTTT.

The J gene is TRBJ1-6, the V gene TRBV7-6; perhaps TRBD1 as D (5 bases). Trimming left V 1 base short and J 7 bases short, with 11 bases between. The CDR3 length is 15 residues. Germline assignment: CDR1 SGHVS and CDR2 FNYEAQ. CDR3 amino acids: CASSLGGRRNSPLHF. The CDR3 bases are TGTGCCAGCAGCTTAGGGGGCAGGCGCAATTCACCCCTCCACTTT.

This chain joins TRBV7-6 and TRBJ1-3; D gene uncertain. This CDR3 contains 16 residues. The germline V and J ends were trimmed by 1 base and 0 bases, with 10 bases remaining between them. Germline V CDR1 and CDR2: SGHVS, FNYEAQ. The CDR3 sequence is CASSLGVAYSGNTIYF. The CDR3 region has the DNA TGTGCCAGCAGCTTAGGTGTTGCCTACTCTGGAAACACCATATATTTT.

The chain couples TRBV3-1 (or the pseudogene TRBV3-2) to TRBJ2-7; D unresolved. Trimming shortened V by 0 bases and J by 12 bases, and 15 bases separated the two germline ends. Germline V gives CDR1 LGHDT, CDR2 YNNKEL (reference sequence). The CDR3 contains 13 residues. The chain's CDR3 is CASSQEIIQPMYF. As DNA, the CDR3 is TGTGCCAGCAGCCAAGAGATTATCCAACCAATGTACTTC.

This sequence joins TRBV30 and TRBJ1-4, with D unresolved. The V gene's germline CDR1 is GTSNPN and CDR2 SVGIG (reference sequence). The CDR3 totals 14 residues. V lost 0 bases, J lost 7 bases, and 12 bases lay in between. The CDR3: CAWSVSGIGEKLFF. The CDR3 region has the DNA TGTGCCTGGAGTGTTTCGGGTATTGGTGAAAAACTGTTTTTT.

The chain uses TRBV7-3 and TRBJ1-2; tentatively, D is TRBD1 (6 bases). CDR1 and CDR2 from the germline V gene are SGHTA and FQGTGA. The length of the CDR3 is 14 residues. Trimming pared 0 bases from V and 6 bases from J, leaving 11 bases between. The CDR3 DNA reads as TGTGCCAGCAGCTTAACATTTCAGGGGAATGGCTACACCTTC. Protein product: CASSLTFQGNGYTF.

This rearrangement joins TRBV3-1 (or the pseudogene TRBV3-2) to TRBJ2-7; 9 positions match TRBD1. Trimming took 4 bases from V and 4 from J; bases not matched to a gene: 11. Germline CDR1 reads LGHDT; CDR2 reads YNNKEL (reference sequence). This CDR3 region has 16 residues. The CDR3 reads CASSPGQGSGGYEQYF. The CDR3, as DNA: TGTGCCAGCAGCCCCGGACAGGGGTCAGGGGGATACGAGCAGTACTTC.

The chain couples TRBV6-1 to TRBJ1-1; D may be TRBD1 (6 bases). Germline V gene lookup returns CDR1 MNHNS and CDR2 SASEGT. This CDR3 is built from 15 residues. The V gene lost 0 bases and the J gene lost 8 bases, with 16 bases spanning the gap. The CDR3 nucleotides are TGTGCCAGCAGTGAAGCCCCCTGGACAGAGGAAGAAGCTTTCTTT. It translates to CASSEAPWTEEEAFF.

This chain joins TRBV18 and TRBJ1-5, with TRBD1 as a possible D gene (5 bases). CDR3 length: 16 residues. Germline V gene lookup returns CDR1 KGHSH and CDR2 LQKENI. V was clipped by 3 bases and J by 6 bases, with 18 bases between them. The CDR3 DNA follows: TGTGCCAGCTCACCGACGGGGCAGGGCCGAACTCAGCCCCAGCATTTT. Protein: CASSPTGQGRTQPQHF.

The genes are TRBV7-9 and TRBJ2-5; 7 bases are a match to TRBD2. The germline CDR1 and CDR2 sequences are SEHNR and FQNEAQ (reference sequence). The CDR3 is made up of 16 amino acids. Losses at the gene ends were 1 base for V and 3 bases for J; bases not matched to a gene: 8. CDR3 loop: CASSLGGTTVKETQYF. The DNA of the CDR3 is TGTGCCAGCAGCTTAGGAGGGACTACAGTCAAAGAGACCCAGTACTTC.

The chain employs TRBV5-6 and TRBJ2-7, with 7 bases that match TRBD2. Per the germline V gene, CDR1 is SGHDT and CDR2 is YYEEEE. V was pared by 3 bases and J by 5 bases, with 14 bases of the junction left unmatched. This CDR3 has 16 residues. The CDR3, as DNA: TGTGCCAGCAGCTCCGGATGGTGGTTGGCGGGGGACGAGCAGTACTTC. Encoded protein: CASSSGWWLAGDEQYF.

This chain links TRBV4-1 with TRBJ2-7; maybe TRBD2 (6 bases). The germline V and J ends were trimmed by 0 bases and 5 bases, with 20 bases remaining between them. The V gene's germline CDR1 is MGHRA and CDR2 YSYEKL. The CDR3 length is 17 residues. For the CDR3, the DNA is TGCGCCAGCAGCCAAGACGGGGGTACTGGCCTCCCGGACGAGCAGTACTTC. Translation gives CASSQDGGTGLPDEQYF.

The rearrangement links TRBV28 to TRBJ1-2; the D is unclear. CDR3 length: 14 residues. Trimming removed 2 bases at V and 2 bases at J, with 9 bases between. Germline CDR1 MDHEN, CDR2 SYDVKM. The CDR3 sequence: CASSLTGENYGYTF. The CDR3, as DNA: TGTGCCAGCAGTTTAACCGGGGAAAACTATGGCTACACCTTC.

This rearrangement joins TRBV7-9 to TRBJ2-6; D may correspond to TRBD1 or TRBD2 (6 bases each). Trimming pared 7 bases from V and 0 bases from J, leaving 13 bases between. CDR1 and CDR2 (germline): SEHNR, FQNEAQ (reference sequence). The CDR3 covers 16 residues. The CDR3 spells CASTLPGASGANVLTF. In DNA, the CDR3 is TGTGCCAGCACTCTCCCGGGGGCCTCTGGGGCCAACGTCCTGACTTTC.

This clone has just one count. J is TRBJ2-6 and V is TRBV3-1 (or the pseudogene TRBV3-2); D not resolved. CDR1 is LGHDT and CDR2 is YNNKEL in the germline V gene (reference sequence). The CDR3 runs 15 residues. The germline V and J ends were trimmed by 4 bases and 2 bases, with 9 bases remaining between them. The CDR3 DNA reads TGTGCCAGCAGCCGCCGAAGGGCTGGGGCCAACGTCCTGACTTTC. Protein: CASSRRRAGANVLTF.

The genes are TRBV2 and TRBJ2-3; 10 positions match TRBD1. The germline V gene encodes CDR1 SNHLY and CDR2 FYNNEI. This CDR3 comprises 15 residues. With 6 bases clipped from V and 2 bases from J, the junction kept 5 bases outside the gene matches. CDR3 in DNA: TGTGCCAGCAGCAGACAGGGGGCCGACACAGATACGCAGTATTTT. Protein sequence: CASSRQGADTDTQYF. Supplemented by reference TRBV2 and TRBJ2-3, the full variable domain reads EPEVTQTPSHQVTQMGQEVILRCVPISNHLYFYWYRQILGQKVEFLVSFYNNEISEKSEIFDDQFSVERPDGSNFTLKIRSTKLEDSAMYFCASSRQGADTDTQYFGPGTRLTVL.